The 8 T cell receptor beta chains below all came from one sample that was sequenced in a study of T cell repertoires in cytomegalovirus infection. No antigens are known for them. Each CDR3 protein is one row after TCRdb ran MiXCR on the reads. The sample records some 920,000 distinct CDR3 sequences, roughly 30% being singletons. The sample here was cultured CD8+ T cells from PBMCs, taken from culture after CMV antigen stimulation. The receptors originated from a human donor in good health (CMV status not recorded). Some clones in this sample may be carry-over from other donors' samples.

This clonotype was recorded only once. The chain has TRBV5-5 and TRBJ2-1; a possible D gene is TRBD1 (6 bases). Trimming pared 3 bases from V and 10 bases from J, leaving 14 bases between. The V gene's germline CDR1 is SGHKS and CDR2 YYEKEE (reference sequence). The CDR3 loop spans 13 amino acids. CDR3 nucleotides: TGTGCCAGCAGCTCTTACAGGGTGGAGGAGCAGTTCTTC. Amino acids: CASSSYRVEEQFF. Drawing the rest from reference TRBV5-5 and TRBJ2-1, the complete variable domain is DAGVTQSPTHLIKTRGQQVTLRCSPISGHKSVSWYQQVLGQGPQFIFQYYEKEERGRGNFPDRFSARQFPNYSSELNVNALLLGDSALYLCASSSYRVEEQFFGPGTRLTVL.

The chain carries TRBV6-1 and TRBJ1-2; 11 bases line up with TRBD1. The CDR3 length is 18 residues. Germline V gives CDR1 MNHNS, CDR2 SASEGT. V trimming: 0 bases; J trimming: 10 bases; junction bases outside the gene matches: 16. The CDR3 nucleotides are TGTGCCAGCAGTGAAGCTTACGGACAGGGGGCCCACTATAGCGACTACACCTTC. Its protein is CASSEAYGQGAHYSDYTF.

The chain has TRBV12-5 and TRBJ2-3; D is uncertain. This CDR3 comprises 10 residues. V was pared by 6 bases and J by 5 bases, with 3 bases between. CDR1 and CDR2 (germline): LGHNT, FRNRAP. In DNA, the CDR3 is TGTGCTAGTGGGGTAGATACGCAGTATTTT. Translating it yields CASGVDTQYF.

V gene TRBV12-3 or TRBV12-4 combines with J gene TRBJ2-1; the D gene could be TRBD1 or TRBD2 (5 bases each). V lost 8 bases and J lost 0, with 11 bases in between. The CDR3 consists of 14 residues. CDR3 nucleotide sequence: TGTGCCAGCTTTGTGGGGGACTCCTACAATGAGCAGTTCTTC. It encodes CASFVGDSYNEQFF.

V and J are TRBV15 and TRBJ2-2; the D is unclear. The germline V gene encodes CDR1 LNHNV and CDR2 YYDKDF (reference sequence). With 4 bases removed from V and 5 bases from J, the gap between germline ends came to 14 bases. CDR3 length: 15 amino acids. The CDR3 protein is CATSINPDPTGELFF. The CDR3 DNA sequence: TGTGCCACCAGCATTAATCCGGACCCTACCGGGGAGCTGTTTTTT.

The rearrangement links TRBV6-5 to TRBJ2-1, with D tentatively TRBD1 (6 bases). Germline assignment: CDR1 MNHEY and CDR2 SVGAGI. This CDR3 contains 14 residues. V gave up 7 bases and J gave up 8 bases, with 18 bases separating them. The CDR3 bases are TGTGCCAGCACCTCTAGGGCAGGGGTGCATGAGCAGTTCTTC. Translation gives CASTSRAGVHEQFF.

The CDR3 here is CASSYEAGGFTDTQYF. CDR3 nucleotides: TGTGCCAGCAGTTACGAGGCGGGGGGGTTCACAGATACGCAGTATTTT. The chain uses TRBV6-5 and TRBJ2-3, with 9 bases aligning to TRBD2. This CDR3 is 16 amino acids long. V was pared by 2 bases and J by 2 bases, with 5 bases of the junction left unmatched. Germline CDR1 and CDR2: MNHEY and SVGAGI.

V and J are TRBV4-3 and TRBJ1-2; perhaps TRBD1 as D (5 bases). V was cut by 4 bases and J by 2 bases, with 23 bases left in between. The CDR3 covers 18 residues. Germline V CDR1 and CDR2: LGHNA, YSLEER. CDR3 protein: CASSPPGTELSTNYGYTF. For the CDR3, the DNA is TGCGCCAGCAGCCCCCCCGGGACGGAACTCAGTACGAACTATGGCTACACCTTC.